The text below deals with one TCR beta chain. The target of this receptor is not known. Base qualities are missing; no much larger clone stands one base away. V is cut by 1 base and J by 2 bases, and the space between the germline ends is 12 bases. The CDR3 goes from the cysteine to the phenylalanine over 15 residues. The read is trimmed to its CDR3 DNA, 45 bases read in frame from base 1. The germline V gene (reference sequence) provides CDR1 SEHNR and CDR2 FQNEAQ. A single peripheral blood draw of approximately 120 mL on average was collected from each donor into heparinised tubes. Using a panel that included CD45RO, CCR7, CD25, CD127, CD95 and CD27, naive, central memory, regulatory and stem cell-like memory CD4+ T cells were sorted on a BD FACSAria II. All sorted populations exceeded 95% purity. Right away, PBMCs were isolated by Lymphoprep density gradient centrifugation and were stained directly, with no culture step. So that batch effects would be minimized, each experiment stained and sorted samples in pairs, pairing one healthy donor with one patient.

The source of the sample is a study of beta chain features in type 1 diabetes (dated by TCRdb to the late 2010s). About the study as a whole: No differences in mean age, gender distribution, total cell number or subset yield were found between patients and healthy donors. The study compared the TCRB repertoires of sorted circulating CD4+ T cell subsets in recently diagnosed type 1 diabetes patients with those in matched healthy donors. Regulatory and stem cell-like memory subsets were isolated from only 8 patients and roughly eight healthy donors, whereas naive and central memory subsets came from all 28 donors. Across all samples, some 99 million sorted cells were examined, and cell number per subset correlated strongly with RNA yield. The paper as a whole reports these results and caveats: Because small numbers of individuals were included in the HLA sub-analyses, any influence of HLA type on TCRB rearrangement was left unresolved. Naive, central memory and regulatory TCRB repertoires appeared to be more alike among patients than among healthy donors. Type 1 diabetes patients showed a moderate but significant shortening of TCRB CDR3 length in all four CD4+ subsets. At VDJ recombination sites, patients with type 1 diabetes made fewer insertions and deleted more nucleotides, a pattern implying thymic rearrangement abnormalities. Because cDNA was sequenced instead of genomic DNA, activated cells with high expression could be over-represented, although the groups did not differ in activation or CD3 levels. PCR may preferentially amplify shorter templates, but because patient and control samples were amplified and corrected together, any resulting skew would affect both groups equally.

The entire amount of isolated RNA was reverse transcribed using the High Capacity cDNA Reverse Transcription Kit, so the sequenced TCRB transcripts were expressed ones. Deep immunoSEQ sequencing was applied to naive, central memory and regulatory T cell samples, giving an average of approximately 4 million total reads per sample. After sorted cells were lysed in RLT buffer, RNA was extracted with DNase-treated RNeasy Micro or Mini kits, with the choice depending on cell number. Each cell subset was processed on its own to prevent cross-contamination, while patient and healthy donor samples were processed together. The immunoSEQ multiplex PCR was used to amplify TCRB sequences from cDNA, yielding 87-bp fragments that span the CDR3 region. Sequencing of the amplicons was performed on the Illumina HiSeq platform. On the authors' methods: Synthetic template baselines were used to correct PCR bias computationally, reads within Hamming distance 2 were collapsed together, and singletons that could not be merged were discarded. Reads were aligned to IMGT to assign V, D and J genes, CDR3 length, and insertions or deletions at six rearrangement sites. Clonotype counts were normalized to sorted cell number within each subset before computing true diversity and Gini coefficients with the tcR R package. The overlap coefficient, calculated on TCRB nucleotide sequences, was used to measure repertoire sharing. Out-of-frame TCRB sequences from naive cells were analyzed to stand in for the pre-selection repertoire. TCRdb provides this immuneACCESS table in a form limited to in-frame rearrangements. Some clones are lacking; in checked studies, under half of them reflect an unresolved V gene, and why the rest are absent is not known. V and J calls and clone size follow that table, whereas D and trimming were derived from the DNA. This sample holds about 140,000 clones; about 10% were observed only once. Of the sample, 1.3% is held by the ten largest clones.

The clonotype originates from a man between 18 and 29 years old in good health. The chain employs TRBV7-9 and TRBJ2-7; the D gene is perhaps TRBD2, on 5 matching bases. The sample comprised naive CD4+ T cells from blood. This specimen's cell subset or site label, interpreted: true naive CD4+ T cells. The DNA sequence is TGTGCCAGCAGCTTAGTCGGGGAAAGCCCCTACGAGCAGTACTTC. This yields the protein CASSLVGESPYEQYF. When the CDR3 is completed using the reference TRBV7-9 and TRBJ2-7 genes on either side, the full variable domain is DTGVSQNPRHKITKRGQNVTFRCDPISEHNRLYWYRQTLGQGPEFLTYFQNEAQLEKSRLLSDRFSAERPKGSFSTLEIQRTEQGDSAMYLCASSLVGESPYEQYFGPGTRLTVT.